This TCR beta chain comes out of a study of cytomegalovirus exposure and HLA in healthy donors. A remark on this clone: What it binds is not known.

Study conclusions and caveats: TCR beta chains numbering 150 to 200 were designated cytomegalovirus-associated. Follow-up analysis seemed to connect common viral pathogens with several of the most significant clusters identified. A later analysis revealed that TCR association rates differed between HLA loci, peaking at DRB1 and bottoming out at HLA-C.

Per the germline V gene, CDR1 is SQVTM and CDR2 is ANQGSEA. V lost 7 bases and J 2 bases, leaving 11 bases between the germline ends. The CDR3 is 12 residues long. In the PCR, 60 Vbeta and 13 Jbeta primers were used. Method: immunoSEQ multiplex PCR; TCRdb's copy keeps in-frame clones and lacks some. This sample has roughly 190,000 clones, with about nine tenths found just once. V gene TRBV29-1 combines with J gene TRBJ2-5; perhaps TRBD1 as D (6 bases). Sequenced: PBMCs. The sequence was obtained from a boy aged 2 to 9 in good health and CMV-seronegative. The chain's CDR3 is CSAGHFQETQYF. The CDR3 coding sequence is TGCAGCGCGGGACATTTTCAAGAGACCCAGTACTTC.